The 14 T cell receptor beta chains below all came from one sample that was sequenced in a study of persistence of HIV-infected CD4 T cells. The stimulus was an HIV-1 Gag 15-mer peptide pool, 0.85 to 1 ug/peptide/mL. Responding CD4+ T cells were sorted by upregulation of both CD40 ligand and CD69. Sequencing used immunoSEQ version 4 in survey mode. Assay: immunoSEQ multiplex PCR; the TCRdb copy retains only in-frame clones and omits some. The sample carries some 13,000 clones, about 60% recorded once. No antigen has been assigned to these receptors. The sequencing here drew on CD4+ T cells sorted from PBMCs after 18-hour stimulation, taken from a patient who received antiretroviral therapy. Every receptor here comes from an adult man with HIV who was CMV-seropositive.

In its sample, this clone is medium-sized. The gene calls are TRBV2 and TRBJ1-1; D not resolved. V gave up 6 bases and J gave up 1 base, with 12 bases separating them. The CDR3 spans 14 residues. Germline CDR1 and CDR2: SNHLY and FYNNEI. CDR3 region: CASRRYISNTEAFF. The CDR3 nucleotides are TGTGCCAGCAGGAGGTACATCTCGAACACTGAAGCTTTCTTT.

This clone counts as medium-sized. The CDR3 DNA sequence: TGTGCCAGCTGTCAGAATCTGATCTCTGGAAACACCATATATTTT. Its protein product is CASCQNLISGNTIYF. The chain couples TRBV2 to TRBJ1-3; D not certain. CDR3 length: 15 residues. The V end lost 8 bases, the J end lost 0 bases, and 14 bases lay between the germline ends. The germline V gene has CDR1 SNHLY and CDR2 FYNNEI. Supplemented by reference TRBV2 and TRBJ1-3, the full variable domain reads EPEVTQTPSHQVTQMGQEVILRCVPISNHLYFYWYRQILGQKVEFLVSFYNNEISEKSEIFDDQFSVERPDGSNFTLKIRSTKLEDSAMYFCASCQNLISGNTIYFGEGSWLTVV.

This clone was found once. The chain recombines TRBV19 with TRBJ1-5; the D is unclear. This CDR3 spans 14 amino acids. The ends were cut back, 3 bases at V and 4 bases at J, with 10 bases in the middle. CDR1 and CDR2 from the germline V gene are LNHDA and SQIVND (reference sequence). CDR3 in DNA: TGTGCCAGTAGTATGACGGGGATGAATCAGCCCCAGCATTTT. Translating gives CASSMTGMNQPQHF.

The rearrangement links TRBV3-1 (or the pseudogene TRBV3-2) to TRBJ2-6, with 10 nucleotides matching TRBD1. CDR1 and CDR2 (germline): LGHDT, YNNKEL (reference sequence). This CDR3 contains 18 residues. V trimming: 7 bases; J trimming: 0 bases; junction bases outside the gene matches: 9. DNA for the CDR3: TGTGCCAGCACGCCGGGACAGGGGTACGTCTCTGGGGCCAACGTCCTGACTTTC. As protein: CASTPGQGYVSGANVLTF.

This chain joins TRBV3-1 (or the pseudogene TRBV3-2) and TRBJ1-5; D call uncertain. The V gene lost 4 bases and the J gene lost 4 bases, with 5 bases spanning the gap. The germline V gene has CDR1 LGHDT and CDR2 YNNKEL (reference sequence). The CDR3 has 12 residues. In nucleotides, the CDR3 is TGTGCCAGCAGCCTCAGGAATCAGCCCCAGCATTTT. Its protein is CASSLRNQPQHF.

The CDR3 DNA is TGTGCCAGTAGTATAGACAACGCTGGAAACACCATATATTTT. This codes for CASSIDNAGNTIYF. V and J are TRBV19 and TRBJ1-3; D uncertain. V was clipped by 0 bases and J by 2 bases, with 5 bases between them. The CDR3 covers 14 residues. The germline CDR1 and CDR2 sequences are LNHDA and SQIVND (reference sequence).

The CDR3 sequence is CASSSDTLVVGYTF. The CDR3 DNA reads as TGTGCCAGCAGCTCGGACACCTTGGTGGTTGGCTACACCTTC. This chain joins TRBV7-9 and TRBJ1-2; perhaps TRBD1 as D (5 bases). The V end was cut by 4 bases, the J end by 7 bases, with 16 bases between. Germline V lookup: CDR1 SEHNR, CDR2 FQNEAQ (reference sequence). The CDR3 spans 14 residues.

This clone appeared a single time. The chain recombines TRBV5-6 with TRBJ2-7, with 7 nucleotides matching TRBD1. Trimming at V came to 4 bases and at J to 3 bases, leaving 19 bases not matched to a gene. CDR1 SGHDT and CDR2 YYEEEE come from the germline V gene. The CDR3 has 18 residues. CDR3 DNA sequence: TGTGCCAGCAGCGCTGGGACAGCACTCTCCTCCCCTTTCTACGAGCAGTACTTC. Encoded protein: CASSAGTALSSPFYEQYF.

The J gene is TRBJ1-1, the V gene TRBV6-5, with no clear D. V was pared by 5 bases and J by 1 base, with 11 bases between. This CDR3 has 14 amino acids. Germline V lookup: CDR1 MNHEY, CDR2 SVGAGI. Here the CDR3 DNA reads TGTGCCAGCAGTCCCGCCTTAGCGAACACTGAAGCTTTCTTT. Protein: CASSPALANTEAFF.

The genes are TRBV5-6 and TRBJ2-3; 12 nucleotides align to TRBD2. Per the germline V gene, CDR1 is SGHDT and CDR2 is YYEEEE. CDR3 length equals 16 residues. Trimming at V came to 4 bases and at J to 2 bases, leaving 5 bases not matched to a gene. CDR3: CASSPRLAGVTDTQYF. DNA of the CDR3: TGTGCCAGCAGCCCTCGACTAGCGGGAGTCACAGATACGCAGTATTTT.

This clone was seen a few times. V is TRBV5-1 and J is TRBJ1-2, with D possibly matching TRBD1 (5 bases). CDR3 length: 12 residues. Germline CDR1 SGHRS, CDR2 YFSETQ. V gave up 5 bases and J gave up 2 bases, with 7 bases separating them. The CDR3 sequence is CASRQENYGYTF. CDR3 coding DNA: TGCGCCAGCAGACAGGAAAACTATGGCTACACCTTC.

The V and J genes are TRBV9 and TRBJ1-1; possibly TRBD1 for D (5 bases). V was clipped by 0 bases and J by 4 bases, with 13 bases between them. Germline values: CDR1 SGDLS, CDR2 YYNGEE. This CDR3 spans 15 amino acids. CDR3 sequence reads: CASSVVQGEGTEAFF. The CDR3 coding sequence is TGTGCCAGCAGCGTAGTTCAAGGGGAAGGCACTGAAGCTTTCTTT.

The CDR3 spells CATRPGEDGNTEAFF. CDR3 nucleotides: TGTGCCACGCGACCCGGAGAGGACGGGAACACTGAAGCTTTCTTT. The chain couples TRBV10-3 to TRBJ1-1; D remains unclear. The CDR3 is made up of 15 amino acids. Germline CDR1 and CDR2: ENHRY and SYGVKD. V dropped 10 bases and J dropped 1 base, with 19 bases sitting between them.

The chain is built from TRBV2 and TRBJ1-5, with TRBD1 matching over 9 bases. There are 13 residues in the CDR3. V was clipped by 8 bases and J by 6 bases; unmatched bases: 5. CDR1 is SNHLY, CDR2 FYNNEI, per germline. CDR3 protein: CASGTGIGQPQHF. In DNA, the CDR3 is TGTGCCAGCGGGACAGGGATAGGTCAGCCCCAGCATTTT. Complete variable domain (other parts from reference TRBV2 and TRBJ1-5): EPEVTQTPSHQVTQMGQEVILRCVPISNHLYFYWYRQILGQKVEFLVSFYNNEISEKSEIFDDQFSVERPDGSNFTLKIRSTKLEDSAMYFCASGTGIGQPQHFGDGTRLSIL.